The 30 T cell receptor beta chains below come from one sample, sequenced in a study of T cells in Graves' hyperthyroidism and ophthalmopathy. RNA transcripts yielded amplified TCR beta CDR3 regions. TCR CDR3 underwent first-round RT-PCR with the HTBI primer set. Each CDR3 protein gets one entry after TCRdb re-called the multiplex PCR reads with MiXCR. The sample contains 400,000 to 550,000 distinct CDR3 sequences, 24% of which appear only once. Sequenced input: blood. The receptor set was obtained from a woman in her 30s with Graves' ophthalmopathy.

The genes are TRBV12-3 or TRBV12-4 and TRBJ1-5; D remains ambiguous. V lost 2 bases and J 3 bases, leaving 8 bases between the germline ends. The CDR3 has 14 amino acids. CDR3 residues: CASSLSGVNQPQHF. CDR3 nucleotide sequence: TGTGCCAGCAGTTTATCAGGAGTCAATCAGCCCCAGCATTTT.

This clonotype appeared a few times. The CDR3 DNA reads as TGTGCCATCGGGGCGGGGGCCCTCAATGAGCAGTTCTTC. Its protein product is CAIGAGALNEQFF. This chain joins TRBV10-3 and TRBJ2-1; D may be TRBD2 (7 bases). The CDR3 is made up of 13 amino acids. Germline CDR1 ENHRY, CDR2 SYGVKD. Deletions cut 8 bases from V and 6 bases from J, with 14 bases between.

The table lists this clonotype with a few counts. V usage is TRBV6-1 and J usage is TRBJ1-5; D not resolved. Germline CDR1 MNHNS, CDR2 SASEGT. V shed 7 bases and J shed 2 bases, with 12 bases lying between them. The CDR3 totals 14 residues. CDR3 loop: CASTGEWGNQPQHF. Written as DNA, the CDR3 is TGTGCCAGCACTGGCGAATGGGGCAATCAGCCCCAGCATTTT.

This clonotype was observed a few times. The V gene is TRBV11-1, the J gene TRBJ2-1, with a weak D call TRBD2 (6 bases). Germline assignment: CDR1 SGHAT and CDR2 FQDESV (reference sequence). Trimming took off 2 bases at V and 1 base at J, with 9 bases between the two ends. The CDR3 covers 15 residues. The DNA of the CDR3 is TGTGCCAGCAGCTTACGCGGGGAGTCCTACAATGAGCAGTTCTTC. The encoded protein is CASSLRGESYNEQFF.

This clonotype was detected only a few times. As DNA, the CDR3 is TGTGCCAGCAGCCAAGAAGCTGGTAAGGGCTTCGGGGAGCTGTTTTTT. Translating it yields CASSQEAGKGFGELFF. This rearrangement joins TRBV3-1 to TRBJ2-2; no clear D. V was shortened by 0 bases and J by 7 bases, with 15 bases between the two germline ends. CDR3 size: 16 residues. The germline gives CDR1 LGHDT, CDR2 YNNKEL (reference sequence).

This clonotype was observed many times. The gene calls are TRBV6-4 and TRBJ2-2; 13 positions match TRBD2. J lost 3 bases, V lost 5 bases, and 6 bases had no gene match. Germline V gene sequence: CDR1 MRHNA, CDR2 SNTAGT. The CDR3 covers 17 residues. The CDR3 coding sequence is TGTGCCAGCAGTCGGACTAGCGGGGGTTCTGACACCGGGGAGCTGTTTTTT. This gives the protein CASSRTSGGSDTGELFF.

This clonotype was picked up a small number of times. The CDR3 nucleotides are TGTGCCAGCAGTTTGGGGAGACAGGGACCAGAGACCCAGTACTTC. Translating it yields CASSLGRQGPETQYF. This sequence joins TRBV28 and TRBJ2-5, with 7 bases lining up with TRBD1. After removal of 3 bases from V and 4 bases from J, the junction contained 8 bases not matched to a gene. The CDR3 spans 15 residues. The germline V gene has CDR1 MDHEN and CDR2 SYDVKM.

This clonotype was seen a handful of times. V gene TRBV12-5 combines with J gene TRBJ1-5; D is perhaps TRBD1 (6 bases). CDR3 size: 15 residues. Looked up from germline, CDR1 is LGHNT and CDR2 is FRNRAP. The V end was cut by 6 bases, the J end by 7 bases, with 19 bases between. In DNA, the CDR3 is TGTGCTAGTGGAGACGGACAGTGGGACAAGCAGCCCCAGCATTTT. The encoded protein is CASGDGQWDKQPQHF.

Ten or more counts support this clonotype. This chain uses TRBV28 with TRBJ1-1; D is ambiguous. The CDR3 length is 13 residues. Trimming left V 5 bases short and J 4 bases short, with 11 bases between. Looked up from germline, CDR1 is MDHEN and CDR2 is SYDVKM. CDR3 nucleotides: TGTGCCAGCAGTGGGGATTTCGGCACTGAAGCTTTCTTT. Protein product: CASSGDFGTEAFF.

This clonotype showed up just once. The rearrangement uses TRBV10-3 and TRBJ1-1, with 7 bases aligning to TRBD1. Germline V CDR1 and CDR2: ENHRY, SYGVKD. The CDR3 has 17 amino acids. The ends lost 3 bases at V and 1 base at J; junction bases unmatched: 11. This CDR3 reads CAISELQGFGGNTEAFF. The CDR3 nucleotides are TGTGCCATCAGTGAATTACAGGGGTTTGGAGGGAACACTGAAGCTTTCTTT.

This clonotype was seen at least ten times. V usage is TRBV27 and J usage is TRBJ1-2, with D perhaps matching TRBD1 (5 bases). Germline V CDR1 and CDR2: MNHEY, SMNVEV (reference sequence). The CDR3 consists of 13 residues. The germline V and J ends were trimmed by 3 bases and 5 bases, with 10 bases remaining between them. CDR3 nucleotides: TGTGCCAGCAGTTTCGGGACTAGTTATGGCTACACCTTC. Translating gives CASSFGTSYGYTF.

This clonotype was detected ten times or more. This chain links TRBV20-1 with TRBJ2-4; 7 bases fit TRBD1. The CDR3 totals 14 residues. Germline values: CDR1 DFQATT, CDR2 SNEGSKA (reference sequence). V shed 6 bases and J 2 bases; nucleotides not matched to a gene: 7. The CDR3 coding sequence is TGCAGTGCCCAGGGGGTTATGACCAAAAACATTCAGTACTTC. It translates to CSAQGVMTKNIQYF.

This clonotype was detected a few times. DNA for the CDR3: TGTGCCACCAGGGGACAGGGCGAATACACCATATATTTT. Its translation: CATRGQGEYTIYF. The chain is built from TRBV15 and TRBJ1-3, with 9 bases lining up with TRBD1. The CDR3 runs 13 residues. V lost 6 bases, J lost 8 bases, and 5 bases stayed unmatched. CDR1 and CDR2 (germline): LNHNV, YYDKDF (reference sequence).

V usage is TRBV7-3 and J usage is TRBJ2-3; no reliable D call. CDR3 size: 15 residues. CDR1 is SGHTA, CDR2 FQGTGA, per germline. V shed 5 bases and J shed 1 base, with 13 bases lying between them. CDR3 region: CASSQTGGGTDTQYF. The CDR3 DNA sequence: TGTGCCAGCAGCCAGACGGGCGGCGGCACAGATACGCAGTATTTT.

This clonotype has just a few counts. This chain joins TRBV7-2 and TRBJ1-1; D unresolved. Germline V lookup: CDR1 SGHTA, CDR2 FQGNSA. V lost 0 bases to trimming and J lost 13 bases, with 21 bases between them. The CDR3 is 15 amino acids. As DNA, the CDR3 is TGTGCCAGCAGCTTAGCGTTTTCGGGAATTCGCCAAGTTTTCTTT. Its protein product is CASSLAFSGIRQVFF.

A few counts support this clonotype. The V call is TRBV12-3 or TRBV12-4, the J call TRBJ2-2, with 8 positions matching TRBD2. This CDR3 has 16 residues. The J segment lost 4 bases and the V segment lost 2 bases, leaving 6 bases of the junction unmatched. The CDR3 is CASSLRAGGTTGELFF. The CDR3 DNA sequence: TGTGCCAGCAGTTTAAGGGCGGGGGGAACCACCGGGGAGCTGTTTTTT.

This clonotype was seen only a few times. The chain has TRBV28 and TRBJ1-1, with D maybe TRBD1 (5 bases). The germline V gene encodes CDR1 MDHEN and CDR2 SYDVKM. Trimming removed 2 bases from V and 6 bases from J, with 10 bases in between. The CDR3 consists of 13 residues. The chain's CDR3 is CASSLPGRAEAFF. CDR3 bases: TGTGCCAGCAGTTTACCGGGCAGGGCTGAAGCTTTCTTT.

In its sample, this clonotype was seen many times. The J gene is TRBJ2-7, the V gene TRBV12-3 or TRBV12-4; TRBD1 matches 11 bases. The CDR3 consists of 13 residues. Trimming at V came to 8 bases and at J to 6 bases, leaving 6 bases not matched to a gene. The CDR3 DNA reads TGTGCCAGCGTTAGGACAGGGGGCTCCGAGCAGTACTTC. It codes for CASVRTGGSEQYF.

This clonotype was observed at least ten times. The rearrangement links TRBV6-5 to TRBJ1-4, with D tentatively TRBD1 (5 bases). The CDR3 is made up of 15 amino acids. V dropped 2 bases and J dropped 5 bases, with 12 bases sitting between them. Per the germline V gene, CDR1 is MNHEY and CDR2 is SVGAGI. The DNA of the CDR3 is TGTGCCAGCAGTTACAGGCAGGGCTTAAATGAAAAACTGTTTTTT. Its translation: CASSYRQGLNEKLFF.

The gene calls are TRBV11-2 and TRBJ2-7; 7 bases fit TRBD1. This CDR3 comprises 16 residues. Per germline, CDR1 SGHAT and CDR2 FQNNGV. Germline trimming cut 1 base from V and 2 bases from J; bases unmatched to any gene: 8. As DNA, the CDR3 is TGTGCCAGCAGCTTAGGGTCCAGGGGGATCCCCTACGAGCAGTACTTC. Translated: CASSLGSRGIPYEQYF.

The V call is TRBV27, the J call TRBJ2-3; D possibly corresponds to TRBD2 (6 bases). CDR1 is MNHEY, CDR2 SMNVEV, per germline (reference sequence). V was pared by 5 bases and J by 2 bases, with 14 bases between. There are 15 residues in the CDR3. The CDR3 loop reads CASSAGLPTTDTQYF. CDR3 nucleotide sequence: TGTGCCAGCAGTGCTGGACTACCAACCACAGATACGCAGTATTTT.

The rearrangement links TRBV7-9 to TRBJ2-7, with D maybe TRBD1 (5 bases). V lost 1 base, J lost 5 bases, and 12 bases lay in between. The germline V gene encodes CDR1 SEHNR and CDR2 FQNEAQ (reference sequence). The CDR3 contains 14 residues. CDR3 region: CASSLGVQGHEQYF. In DNA, the CDR3 is TGTGCCAGCAGCTTAGGAGTGCAGGGCCACGAGCAGTACTTC.

This rearrangement joins TRBV3-1 to TRBJ2-1; D is ambiguous. Trimming removed 5 bases from V and 5 bases from J, with 10 bases in between. The CDR3 runs 13 residues. Germline V gene sequence: CDR1 LGHDT, CDR2 YNNKEL (reference sequence). The CDR3 nucleotides are TGTGCCAGCAGCTCCCAGACGGACAATGAGCAGTTCTTC. It codes for CASSSQTDNEQFF.

This clonotype was seen a handful of times. The chain combines TRBV28 with TRBJ2-5; TRBD2 matches at 10 bases. Germline trimming cut 6 bases from V and 2 bases from J; bases unmatched to any gene: 9. The CDR3 contains 16 residues. Germline loops: CDR1 MDHEN, CDR2 SYDVKM. CDR3 protein: CASSSPGTSVQETQYF. The CDR3 nucleotides are TGTGCCAGCAGCTCTCCCGGGACTAGCGTACAAGAGACCCAGTACTTC.

This clonotype was seen many times. This chain links TRBV7-2 with TRBJ1-5; D might be TRBD1 (5 bases). This CDR3 has 14 residues. The germline CDR1 and CDR2 sequences are SGHTA and FQGNSA. The V end lost 4 bases, the J end lost 0 bases, and 7 bases lay between the germline ends. The CDR3 here is CASSSDSSNQPQHF. CDR3 nucleotides: TGTGCCAGCAGCTCAGACAGTAGCAATCAGCCCCAGCATTTT.

Remarks on this clonotype: This may arise from a read error, as a much more abundant clone is one base away. The V and J genes are TRBV19 and TRBJ1-5; D gene unclear. This CDR3 has 13 amino acids. Germline CDR1 reads LNHDA; CDR2 reads SQIVND (reference sequence). The CDR3, as DNA: TGTGCCAGTAGCGCGTTTTTCAATCAGCCCCAGCGTTTT. Translation gives CASSAFFNQPQRF.

This clonotype was counted at least ten times. The chain links TRBV7-3 to TRBJ2-2; D unclear. Deletions cut 1 base from V and 5 bases from J, with 14 bases between. The CDR3 is made up of 16 amino acids. The germline V gene has CDR1 SGHTA and CDR2 FQGTGA. CDR3 residues: CASSLSVGAGTGELFF. The CDR3 DNA reads as TGTGCCAGCAGCTTAAGTGTGGGCGCCGGGACCGGGGAGCTGTTTTTT. The complete variable domain, with remaining parts taken from reference TRBV7-3 and TRBJ2-2, reads GAGVSQTPSNKVTEKGKYVELRCDPISGHTALYWYRQSLGQGPEFLIYFQGTGAADDSGLPNDRFFAVRPEGSVSTLKIQRTERGDSAVYLCASSLSVGAGTGELFFGEGSRLTVL.

The CDR3 DNA reads TGCAGTGCTAGAGATCTTACAGGGCGCTATGGCTACACCTTC. This translates into CSARDLTGRYGYTF. This rearrangement joins TRBV20-1 to TRBJ1-2; D is perhaps TRBD1 (6 bases). Germline values: CDR1 DFQATT, CDR2 SNEGSKA (reference sequence). The CDR3 has 14 residues. Between the trimmed V and J ends, which lost 0 bases and 4 bases, there was a span of 12 bases.

This clonotype was found many times. The genes are TRBV28 and TRBJ1-1, with no clear D. Trimming removed 4 bases from V and 6 bases from J, with 18 bases in between. The CDR3 consists of 15 residues. Germline-derived CDR1 and CDR2 are MDHEN and SYDVKM. The CDR3 DNA is TGTGCCAGCAGTTATTTCAGGCGGTCGGGCGCTGAAGCTTTCTTT. This encodes CASSYFRRSGAEAFF. The entire variable domain, with the rest obtained from reference TRBV28 and TRBJ1-1, is as follows: DVKVTQSSRYLVKRTGEKVFLECVQDMDHENMFWYRQDPGLGLRLIYFSYDVKMKEKGDIPEGYSVSREKKERFSLILESASTNQTSMYLCASSYFRRSGAEAFFGQGTRLTVV.

This chain joins TRBV6-1 and TRBJ2-2; D is perhaps TRBD2 (5 bases). Trimming removed 1 base at V and 6 bases at J, with 15 bases between. CDR1 and CDR2 (germline): MNHNS, SASEGT. The CDR3 is 16 residues long. In DNA, the CDR3 is TGTGCCAGCAGTGAAGTTAGGCTCGGGGTCGCCGGGGAGCTGTTTTTT. Translated: CASSEVRLGVAGELFF.